The rows below give T cell receptor beta chains drawn from one sample of a study of memory CD4+ T cells and cytomegalovirus serostatus. Using immunoSEQ multiplex PCR, the repertoire was profiled, and TCRdb retains in-frame clones only, with some absent. Of 58,000 or so clones in the sample, 70% to 75% were seen once. Specimen: memory CD4+ T cells from blood. Receptors originate from an adult in good health and CMV-seropositive. The CDR3 runs from the conserved cysteine through the conserved F or W. Each record gives: J gene, D gene, V gene, clone size, CDR3 DNA, CDR3 protein. A D gene is named only where the DNA matches it firmly. The size field is filled for only some rows; it gives once, few, many or a size class.

TRBJ1-3	.	TRBV5-6	.	TGTGCCAGCAGCTTGGCCGGCGCCTCATCCTCTGGAAACACCATATATTTT	CASSLAGASSSGNTIYF
TRBJ2-6	TRBD2	TRBV5-1	.	TGCGCCAGCAGCTCCCCCGGGGGGGCTGGGGCCAACGTCCTGACTTTC	CASSSPGGAGANVLTF
TRBJ1-4	.	TRBV19	.	TGTGCCAGTACCTTTACAGGGAAAACAACTAATGAAAAACTGTTTTTT	CASTFTGKTTNEKLFF
TRBJ2-5	TRBD1	TRBV19	few	TGTGCCAGTAGTATCAGCGGACAGGGACCGCAGGGGACCCAGTACTTC	CASSISGQGPQGTQYF
TRBJ1-5	.	TRBV19	few	TGTGCCAGTATTAAATATCCGGGTTCCCGAGGGGATCAGCCCCAGCATTTT	CASIKYPGSRGDQPQHF
TRBJ2-3	.	TRBV6-1	few	TGTGCCAGCATTCGGGACGGAAGCACAGATACGCAGTATTTT	CASIRDGSTDTQYF
TRBJ2-1	TRBD1	TRBV11-3	.	TGTGCCAGCAGCTTAGTCGGGACAGCCGAGCAGTTCTTC	CASSLVGTAEQFF
TRBJ2-2	.	TRBV5-1	few	TGCGCCAGCGCACCGCGTGGAGGGGCGGAGAACACCGGGGAGCTGTTTTTT	CASAPRGGAENTGELFF
TRBJ1-2	.	TRBV7-2	.	TGTGCCAGCAGCTTAACGGGGATGAGGTATGGCTACACCTTC	CASSLTGMRYGYTF
TRBJ2-1	.	TRBV6-6	.	TGTGCCAGCAGTTACTCCCCGGGAGTAAGTGAGCAGTTCTTC	CASSYSPGVSEQFF